A selection of T cell receptor beta chains follows, all from one sample in a study of tumor-infiltrating lymphocytes in localized non-small cell lung cancer. The repertoire was sequenced with immunoSEQ multiplex PCR; TCRdb's copy has only in-frame clones and lacks some. The data show 11,000 to 15,000 clones, with around 70% seen just once and roughly 23% held by the top ten. Sequencing was carried out using uninvolved lung tissue not adjacent to the tumor. These receptors were collected from a human donor with non-small cell lung cancer. The CDR3 runs from the conserved cysteine through the conserved F or W. Each record gives: CDR3 protein, V gene, J gene.

cdr3_aa: CASSLGHHYEQYF; v_call: TRBV7-6; j_call: TRBJ2-7
cdr3_aa: CASSQDVTTEEGETQYF; v_call: TRBV4-2; j_call: TRBJ2-5
cdr3_aa: CASSRTGGGGNYGYTF; v_call: TRBV5-1; j_call: TRBJ1-2
cdr3_aa: CASSAQTGLNTEAFF; v_call: TRBV18; j_call: TRBJ1-1
cdr3_aa: CASSSGFGGTSGRKSYNEQFF; v_call: TRBV5-1; j_call: TRBJ2-1
cdr3_aa: CASSPASRASYEQYF; v_call: TRBV5-1; j_call: TRBJ2-7
cdr3_aa: CASSSRGGPSGAYEQYF; v_call: TRBV7-2; j_call: TRBJ2-7
cdr3_aa: CASSIYTSYNEQFF; v_call: TRBV19; j_call: TRBJ2-1
cdr3_aa: CASSLLPSFVEVNEQYF; v_call: TRBV28; j_call: TRBJ2-7
cdr3_aa: CASIRLAGETDTQYF; v_call: TRBV7-2; j_call: TRBJ2-3
cdr3_aa: CASSADRGLEKLFF; v_call: TRBV9; j_call: TRBJ1-4
cdr3_aa: CASSQGEAGNTIYF; v_call: TRBV7-9; j_call: TRBJ1-3
cdr3_aa: CASSRDSSYGYTF; v_call: TRBV2; j_call: TRBJ1-2
cdr3_aa: CASSEPEPSTGGAGNSPLHF; v_call: TRBV10-1; j_call: TRBJ1-6
cdr3_aa: CASSPPSREQYF; v_call: TRBV18; j_call: TRBJ2-7
cdr3_aa: CASSPLGANVLTF; v_call: TRBV14; j_call: TRBJ2-6
cdr3_aa: CASSYIRDRLYEQYF; v_call: TRBV5-6; j_call: TRBJ2-7
cdr3_aa: CAWSPGSFYGYTF; v_call: TRBV30; j_call: TRBJ1-2
cdr3_aa: CASSYDRNSPLHF; v_call: TRBV6-5; j_call: TRBJ1-6
cdr3_aa: CAWSSDRAGGYTF; v_call: TRBV30; j_call: TRBJ1-2
cdr3_aa: CASSPGTSGRTTQYF; v_call: TRBV7-2; j_call: TRBJ2-3
cdr3_aa: CASSLFGTGELFF; v_call: TRBV7-2; j_call: TRBJ2-2
cdr3_aa: CASSYLRDASTDTQYF; v_call: TRBV6-5; j_call: TRBJ2-3